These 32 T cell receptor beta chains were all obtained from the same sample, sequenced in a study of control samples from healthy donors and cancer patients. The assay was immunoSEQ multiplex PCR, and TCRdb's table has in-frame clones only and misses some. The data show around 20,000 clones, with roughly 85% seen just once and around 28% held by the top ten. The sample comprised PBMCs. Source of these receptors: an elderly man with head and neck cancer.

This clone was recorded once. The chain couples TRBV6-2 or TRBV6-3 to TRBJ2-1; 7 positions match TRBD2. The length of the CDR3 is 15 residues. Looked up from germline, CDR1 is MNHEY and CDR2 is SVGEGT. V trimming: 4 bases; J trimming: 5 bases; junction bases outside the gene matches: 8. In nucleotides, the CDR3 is TGTGCCAGCAGTTTAACGTCTAGCGGCAACAATGAGCAGTTCTTC. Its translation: CASSLTSSGNNEQFF.

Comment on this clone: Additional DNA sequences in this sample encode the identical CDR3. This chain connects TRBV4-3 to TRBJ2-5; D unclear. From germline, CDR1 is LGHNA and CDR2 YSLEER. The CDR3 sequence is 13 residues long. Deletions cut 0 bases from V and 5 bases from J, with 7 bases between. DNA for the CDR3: TGCGCCAGCAGCCAAGATTTTCAGGAGACCCAGTACTTC. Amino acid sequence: CASSQDFQETQYF.

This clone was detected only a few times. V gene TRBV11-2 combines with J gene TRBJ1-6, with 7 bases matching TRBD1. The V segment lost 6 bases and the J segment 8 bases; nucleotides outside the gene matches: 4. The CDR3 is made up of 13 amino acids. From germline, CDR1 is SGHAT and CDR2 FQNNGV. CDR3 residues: CASSPDRDSPLHF. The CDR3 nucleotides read TGTGCCAGCAGTCCTGACAGGGATTCACCCCTCCACTTT.

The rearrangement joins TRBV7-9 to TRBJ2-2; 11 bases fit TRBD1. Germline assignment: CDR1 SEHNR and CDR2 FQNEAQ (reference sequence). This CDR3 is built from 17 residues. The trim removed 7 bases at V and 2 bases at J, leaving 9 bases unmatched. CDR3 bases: TGTGCCAGCAAACCCGGGACAGGGGGACTAAACACCGGGGAGCTGTTTTTT. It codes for CASKPGTGGLNTGELFF.

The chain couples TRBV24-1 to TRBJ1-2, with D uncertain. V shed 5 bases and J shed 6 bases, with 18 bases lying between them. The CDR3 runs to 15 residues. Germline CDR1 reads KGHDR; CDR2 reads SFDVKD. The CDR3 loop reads CATSAPLVAADGYTF. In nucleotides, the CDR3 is TGTGCCACCAGTGCCCCTTTAGTGGCAGCTGATGGCTACACCTTC.

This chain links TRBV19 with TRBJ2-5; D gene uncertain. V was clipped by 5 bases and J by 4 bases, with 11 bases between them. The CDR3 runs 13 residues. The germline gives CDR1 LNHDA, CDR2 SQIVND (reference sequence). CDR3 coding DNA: TGTGCCAGTAGTTGGCTGGGAACAGAGACCCAGTACTTC. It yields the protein CASSWLGTETQYF. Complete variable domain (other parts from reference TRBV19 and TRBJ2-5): DGGITQSPKYLFRKEGQNVTLSCEQNLNHDAMYWYRQDPGQGLRLIYYSQIVNDFQKGDIAEGYSVSREKKESFPLTVTSAQKNPTAFYLCASSWLGTETQYFGPGTRLLVL.

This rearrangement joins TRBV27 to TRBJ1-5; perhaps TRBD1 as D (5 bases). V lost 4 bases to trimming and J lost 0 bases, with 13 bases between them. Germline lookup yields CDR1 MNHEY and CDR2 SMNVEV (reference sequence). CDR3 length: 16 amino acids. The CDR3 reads CASSWGGECSNQPQHF. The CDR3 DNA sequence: TGTGCCAGCAGTTGGGGGGGGGAATGTAGCAATCAGCCCCAGCATTTT.

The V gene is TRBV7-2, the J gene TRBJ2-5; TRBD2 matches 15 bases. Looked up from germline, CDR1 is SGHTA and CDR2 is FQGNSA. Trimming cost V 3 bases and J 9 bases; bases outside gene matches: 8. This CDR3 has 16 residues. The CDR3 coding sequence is TGTGCCAGCAGCTTCGGACTAGCGGGGGGGTTAACGCCCCAGTACTTC. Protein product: CASSFGLAGGLTPQYF.

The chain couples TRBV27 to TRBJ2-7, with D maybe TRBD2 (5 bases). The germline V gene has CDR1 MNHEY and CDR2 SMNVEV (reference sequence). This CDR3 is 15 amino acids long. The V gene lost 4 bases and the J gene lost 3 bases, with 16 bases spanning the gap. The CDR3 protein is CASSSTTSGFYEQYF. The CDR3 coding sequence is TGTGCCAGCAGTTCGACTACCTCCGGGTTCTACGAGCAGTACTTC.

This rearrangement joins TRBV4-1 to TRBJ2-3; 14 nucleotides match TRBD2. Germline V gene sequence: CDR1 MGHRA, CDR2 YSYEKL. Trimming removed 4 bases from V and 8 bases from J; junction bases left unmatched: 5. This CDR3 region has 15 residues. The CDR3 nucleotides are TGCGCCAGCAGCCCTTGGACTAGCGGGGGGCCTACGCAGTATTTT. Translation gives CASSPWTSGGPTQYF.

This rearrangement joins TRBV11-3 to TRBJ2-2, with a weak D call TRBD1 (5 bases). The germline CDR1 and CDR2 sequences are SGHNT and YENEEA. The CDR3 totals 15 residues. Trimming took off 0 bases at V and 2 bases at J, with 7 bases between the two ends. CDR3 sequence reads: CASSLEQGNTGELFF. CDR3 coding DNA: TGTGCCAGCAGCTTAGAGCAGGGTAACACCGGGGAGCTGTTTTTT. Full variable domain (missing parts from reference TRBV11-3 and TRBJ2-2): EAGVVQSPRYKIIEKKQPVAFWCNPISGHNTLYWYLQNLGQGPELLIRYENEEAVDDSQLPKDRFSAERLKGVDSTLKIQPAELGDSAVYLCASSLEQGNTGELFFGEGSRLTVL.

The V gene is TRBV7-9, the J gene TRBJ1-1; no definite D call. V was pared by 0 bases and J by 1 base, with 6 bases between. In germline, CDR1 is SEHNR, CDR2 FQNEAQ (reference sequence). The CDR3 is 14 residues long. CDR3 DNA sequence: TGTGCCAGCAGCTTAGCGGCACAGAACACTGAAGCTTTCTTT. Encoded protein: CASSLAAQNTEAFF.

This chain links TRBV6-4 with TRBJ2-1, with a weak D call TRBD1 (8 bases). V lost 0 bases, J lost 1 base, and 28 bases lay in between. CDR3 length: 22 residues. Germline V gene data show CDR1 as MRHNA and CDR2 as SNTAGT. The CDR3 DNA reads TGTGCCAGCAGTGACTCCACCACAATTACAGGGGGACTATTTGATTCCTACAATGAGCAGTTCTTC. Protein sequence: CASSDSTTITGGLFDSYNEQFF.

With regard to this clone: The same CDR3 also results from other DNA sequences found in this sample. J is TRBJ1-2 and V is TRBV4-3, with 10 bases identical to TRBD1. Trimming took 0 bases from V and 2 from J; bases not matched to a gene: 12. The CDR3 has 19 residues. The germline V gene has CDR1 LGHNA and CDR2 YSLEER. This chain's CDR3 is CASSQDGAVVDRGNYGYTF. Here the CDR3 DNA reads TGCGCCAGCAGCCAAGATGGGGCGGTAGTGGACAGGGGGAACTATGGCTACACCTTC.

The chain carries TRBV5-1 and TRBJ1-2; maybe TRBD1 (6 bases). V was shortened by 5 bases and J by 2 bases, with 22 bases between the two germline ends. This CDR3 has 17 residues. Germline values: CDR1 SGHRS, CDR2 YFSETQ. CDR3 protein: CASSTATGWTFNYGYTF. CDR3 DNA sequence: TGCGCCAGCAGTACGGCTACAGGGTGGACCTTCAACTATGGCTACACCTTC.

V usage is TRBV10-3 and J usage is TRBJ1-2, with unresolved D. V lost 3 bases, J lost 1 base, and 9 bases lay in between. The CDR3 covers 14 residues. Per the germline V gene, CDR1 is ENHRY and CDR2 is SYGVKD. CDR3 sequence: CAISDGPLNYGYTF. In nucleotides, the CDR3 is TGTGCCATCAGTGATGGGCCCCTTAACTATGGCTACACCTTC.

The CDR3 spells CASSPRDRGTYEQYF. CDR3 sequence (DNA): TGTGCCAGCAGCCCCCGGGACAGGGGCACCTACGAGCAGTACTTC. The chain links TRBV7-9 to TRBJ2-7, with 10 bases matching TRBD1. The CDR3 spans 15 residues. From germline, CDR1 is SEHNR and CDR2 FQNEAQ (reference sequence). V lost 5 bases and J lost 2; bases outside the gene matches: 6.

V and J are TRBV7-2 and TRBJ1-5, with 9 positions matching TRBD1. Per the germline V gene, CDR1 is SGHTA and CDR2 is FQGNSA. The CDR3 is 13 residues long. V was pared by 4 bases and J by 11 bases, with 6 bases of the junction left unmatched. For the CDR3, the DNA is TGTGCCAGCAGCTCGGACAGGGGAGTGACCCAGCATTTT. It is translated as CASSSDRGVTQHF.

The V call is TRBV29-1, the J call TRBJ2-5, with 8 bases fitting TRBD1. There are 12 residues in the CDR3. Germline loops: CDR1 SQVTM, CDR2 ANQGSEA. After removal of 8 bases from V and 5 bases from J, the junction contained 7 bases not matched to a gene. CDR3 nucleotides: TGCAGCTCAAAACAGGGGGTGGAGACCCAGTACTTC. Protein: CSSKQGVETQYF.

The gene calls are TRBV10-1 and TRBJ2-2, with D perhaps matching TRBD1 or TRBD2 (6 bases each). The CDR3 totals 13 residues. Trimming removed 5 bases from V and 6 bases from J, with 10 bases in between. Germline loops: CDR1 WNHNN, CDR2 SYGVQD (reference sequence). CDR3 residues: CASSRGESGELFF. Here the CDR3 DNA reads TGCGCCAGCAGTAGGGGGGAATCCGGGGAGCTGTTTTTT.

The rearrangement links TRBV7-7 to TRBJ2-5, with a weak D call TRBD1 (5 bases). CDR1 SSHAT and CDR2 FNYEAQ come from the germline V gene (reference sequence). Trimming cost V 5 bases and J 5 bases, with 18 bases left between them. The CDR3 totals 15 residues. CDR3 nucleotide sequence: TGTGCCAGCAGCCCCATGGGGCAGGGCTGGGAGACCCAGTACTTC. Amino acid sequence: CASSPMGQGWETQYF.

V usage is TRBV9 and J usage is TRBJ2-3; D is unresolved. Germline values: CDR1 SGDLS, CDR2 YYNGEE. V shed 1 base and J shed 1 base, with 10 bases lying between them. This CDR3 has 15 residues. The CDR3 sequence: CASSVSVGGTDTQYF. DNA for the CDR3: TGTGCCAGCAGCGTATCGGTTGGGGGCACAGATACGCAGTATTTT.

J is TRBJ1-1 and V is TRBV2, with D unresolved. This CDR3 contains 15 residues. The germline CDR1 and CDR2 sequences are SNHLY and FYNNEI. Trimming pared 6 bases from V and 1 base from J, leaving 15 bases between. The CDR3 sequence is CASRPRGAENTEAFF. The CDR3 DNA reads TGTGCCAGCAGACCACGGGGAGCGGAGAACACTGAAGCTTTCTTT.

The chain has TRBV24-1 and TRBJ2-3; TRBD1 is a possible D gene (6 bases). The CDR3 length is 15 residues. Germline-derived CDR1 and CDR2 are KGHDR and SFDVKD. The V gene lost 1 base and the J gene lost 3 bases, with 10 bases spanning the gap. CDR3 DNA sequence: TGTGCCACCAGTGATTTAAACACAGGGACAGATACGCAGTATTTT. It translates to CATSDLNTGTDTQYF.

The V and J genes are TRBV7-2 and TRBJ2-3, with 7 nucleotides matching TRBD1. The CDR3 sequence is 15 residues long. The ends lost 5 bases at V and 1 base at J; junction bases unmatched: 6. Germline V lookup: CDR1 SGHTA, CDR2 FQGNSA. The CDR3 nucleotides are TGTGCCAGCAGCCAACGGGACAGTCGCACAGATACGCAGTATTTT. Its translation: CASSQRDSRTDTQYF.

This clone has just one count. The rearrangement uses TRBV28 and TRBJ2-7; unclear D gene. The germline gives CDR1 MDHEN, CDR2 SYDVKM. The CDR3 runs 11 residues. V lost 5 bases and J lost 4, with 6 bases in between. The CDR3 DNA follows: TGTGCCAGCAGTACAGTTTACGAGCAGTACTTC. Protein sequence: CASSTVYEQYF. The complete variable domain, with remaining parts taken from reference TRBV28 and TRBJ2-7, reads DVKVTQSSRYLVKRTGEKVFLECVQDMDHENMFWYRQDPGLGLRLIYFSYDVKMKEKGDIPEGYSVSREKKERFSLILESASTNQTSMYLCASSTVYEQYFGPGTRLTVT.

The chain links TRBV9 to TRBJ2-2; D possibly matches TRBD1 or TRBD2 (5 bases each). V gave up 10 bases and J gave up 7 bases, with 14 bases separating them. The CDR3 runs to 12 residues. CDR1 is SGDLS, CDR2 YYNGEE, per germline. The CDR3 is CASSSRGGELFF. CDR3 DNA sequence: TGTGCCTCGAGCTCGAGGGGCGGGGAGCTGTTTTTT. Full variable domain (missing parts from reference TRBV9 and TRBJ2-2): DSGVTQTPKHLITATGQRVTLRCSPRSGDLSVYWYQQSLDQGLQFLIQYYNGEERAKGNILERFSAQQFPDLHSELNLSSLELGDSALYFCASSSRGGELFFGEGSRLTVL.

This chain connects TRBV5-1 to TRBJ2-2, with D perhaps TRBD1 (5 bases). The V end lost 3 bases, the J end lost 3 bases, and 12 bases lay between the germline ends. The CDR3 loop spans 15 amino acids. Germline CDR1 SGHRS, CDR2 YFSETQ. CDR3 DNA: TGCGCCAGCAGCTCTGGCCCAGGGTACACCGGGGAGCTGTTTTTT. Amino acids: CASSSGPGYTGELFF.

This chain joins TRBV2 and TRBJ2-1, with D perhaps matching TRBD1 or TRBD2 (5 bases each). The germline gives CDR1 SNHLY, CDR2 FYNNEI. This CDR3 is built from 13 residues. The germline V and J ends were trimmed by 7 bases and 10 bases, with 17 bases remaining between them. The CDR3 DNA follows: TGTGCCAGCATTAGGGACCCCTACGAAGAGCAGTTCTTC. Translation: CASIRDPYEEQFF.

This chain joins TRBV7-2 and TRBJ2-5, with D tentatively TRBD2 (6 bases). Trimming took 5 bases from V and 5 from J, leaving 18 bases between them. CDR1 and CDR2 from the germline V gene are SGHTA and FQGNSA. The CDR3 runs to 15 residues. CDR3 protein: CASSPHPLAGETQYF. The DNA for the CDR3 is TGTGCCAGCAGCCCTCACCCACTAGCTGGCGAGACCCAGTACTTC.

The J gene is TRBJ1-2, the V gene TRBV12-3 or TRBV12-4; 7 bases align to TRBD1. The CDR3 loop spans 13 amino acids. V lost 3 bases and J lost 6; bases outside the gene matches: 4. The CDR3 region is CASSLGRGHGYTF. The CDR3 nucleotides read TGTGCCAGCAGTTTGGGGAGGGGGCATGGCTACACCTTC.

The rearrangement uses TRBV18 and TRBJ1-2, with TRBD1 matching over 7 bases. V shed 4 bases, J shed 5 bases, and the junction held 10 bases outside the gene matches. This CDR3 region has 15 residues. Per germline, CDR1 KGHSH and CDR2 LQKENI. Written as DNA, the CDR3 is TGTGCCAGCTCACGAACCGGGACAGCCTTTTATGGCTACACCTTC. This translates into CASSRTGTAFYGYTF.